The 19 T cell receptor beta chains listed next were all sequenced from one sample in a study of T-cell memory formation after mild COVID-19. TCRdb re-called the 5' RACE reads through MiXCR, storing one row per CDR3 protein. The sample lists around 250,000 distinct CDR3 sequences, roughly a tenth occurring once. The specimen was PBMCs or a T cell subset sorted from them (not recorded which). Source of these receptors: a young man who had mild COVID-19 (a few samples of this study predate the infection). Cell type and time point are not known.

The chain has TRBV4-3 and TRBJ2-3; 7 bases map to TRBD1. The CDR3 has 18 residues. V lost 1 base, J lost 2 bases, and 12 bases stayed unmatched. Germline CDR1 is LGHNA and CDR2 is YSLEER. As DNA, the CDR3 is TGCGCCAGCAGCCAAGCTAGGTCATGGGACAGCTACACAGATACGCAGTATTTT. It codes for CASSQARSWDSYTDTQYF.

The chain couples TRBV7-9 to TRBJ2-2; 12 bases map to TRBD2. Per the germline V gene, CDR1 is SEHNR and CDR2 is FQNEAQ (reference sequence). The J segment lost 5 bases and the V segment lost 3 bases, leaving 4 bases of the junction unmatched. This CDR3 spans 16 amino acids. This chain's CDR3 is CASSFGLAGQTGELFF. The CDR3 DNA is TGTGCCAGCAGCTTCGGACTAGCGGGGCAGACCGGGGAGCTGTTTTTT.

CDR3 DNA: TGCGCCAGCAGCGCCGGGGGTGGTTGGGAGACCCAGTACTTC. Its protein product is CASSAGGGWETQYF. The chain carries TRBV10-2 and TRBJ2-5; possibly TRBD2 for D (6 bases). V lost 6 bases and J 5 bases, leaving 16 bases between the germline ends. Looked up from germline, CDR1 is WSHSY and CDR2 is SAAADI. The CDR3 is 14 residues long.

The rearrangement uses TRBV7-9 and TRBJ2-1, with D tentatively TRBD2 (5 bases). Germline V CDR1 and CDR2: SEHNR, FQNEAQ (reference sequence). The CDR3 loop spans 13 amino acids. V lost 5 bases, J lost 4 bases, and 9 bases lay in between. CDR3 sequence reads: CASSKGGYNEQFF. The CDR3 region has the DNA TGTGCCAGCAGCAAAGGAGGATACAATGAGCAGTTCTTC.

This clonotype was observed a handful of times. V gene TRBV15 combines with J gene TRBJ2-3, with D perhaps TRBD2 (6 bases). Between the trimmed V and J ends, which lost 5 bases and 0 bases, there was a span of 12 bases. The CDR3 has 15 residues. Germline V gives CDR1 LNHNV, CDR2 YYDKDF (reference sequence). CDR3 nucleotide sequence: TGTGCCACCAGCCCGGCGGGGCTTAGCACAGATACGCAGTATTTT. Residues: CATSPAGLSTDTQYF.

The chain joins TRBV7-9 to TRBJ2-7, with D tentatively TRBD1 (6 bases). Germline lookup yields CDR1 SEHNR and CDR2 FQNEAQ (reference sequence). There are 15 residues in the CDR3. Trimming took off 5 bases at V and 7 bases at J, with 21 bases between the two ends. The DNA of the CDR3 is TGTGCCAGCAGCGAGACAGTACAGGGATCGGGTGAGCAGTACTTC. Translated, it gives CASSETVQGSGEQYF.

The V call is TRBV6-1, the J call TRBJ2-7; D unclear. The CDR3 has 14 amino acids. Germline V gives CDR1 MNHNS, CDR2 SASEGT. Deletions cut 4 bases from V and 0 bases from J, with 10 bases between. The CDR3 DNA is TGTGCCAGCAGTGGAGGCCTGAGCTCCTACGAGCAGTACGTC. As protein: CASSGGLSSYEQYV.

The V gene is TRBV5-1, the J gene TRBJ2-1, with 8 bases fitting TRBD1. The germline V gene has CDR1 SGHRS and CDR2 YFSETQ. With 2 bases clipped from V and 6 bases from J, the junction kept 1 base outside the gene matches. CDR3 length: 13 amino acids. DNA for the CDR3: TGCGCCAGCAGCTTTACAGGGGGCAATGAGCAGTTCTTC. It encodes CASSFTGGNEQFF.

This clonotype came up a few times. This chain links TRBV7-2 with TRBJ2-1; 8 positions agree with TRBD2. Germline CDR1 reads SGHTA; CDR2 reads FQGNSA. V shed 5 bases and J 0 bases; nucleotides not matched to a gene: 3. The CDR3 consists of 15 residues. CDR3 DNA: TGTGCCAGCAGCCCCGGGGGGGTCTCCTACAATGAGCAGTTCTTC. Its protein is CASSPGGVSYNEQFF.

The chain links TRBV7-3 to TRBJ1-6, with D maybe TRBD1 (5 bases). Trimming stripped 8 bases from V and 9 bases from J, with 14 bases between. The CDR3 length is 13 residues. Germline CDR1 reads SGHTA; CDR2 reads FQGTGA. CDR3 residues: CASQQGFGSPLHF. The CDR3 bases are TGTGCCAGCCAGCAGGGATTCGGTTCACCCCTCCACTTT.

This clonotype was recorded at least ten times. The chain uses TRBV15 and TRBJ2-7; 8 nucleotides agree with TRBD2. J lost 0 bases, V lost 3 bases, and 7 bases had no gene match. CDR3 length: 16 amino acids. Per the germline V gene, CDR1 is LNHNV and CDR2 is YYDKDF (reference sequence). The CDR3 loop is CATSSSVAGSSYEQYF. The CDR3 DNA sequence: TGTGCCACCAGCAGCTCTGTAGCGGGGAGCTCCTACGAGCAGTACTTC.

This clonotype was seen more than once but under ten times. In DNA, the CDR3 is TGTGCCAGCAGTTACGGGCGGGGTAGCGGGGCAGAGACCCAGTACTTC. Its protein product is CASSYGRGSGAETQYF. The J gene is TRBJ2-5, the V gene TRBV6-2 or TRBV6-3, with TRBD2 matching over 8 bases. Germline loops: CDR1 MNHEY, CDR2 SVGEGT. This CDR3 spans 16 amino acids. After removal of 2 bases from V and 4 bases from J, the junction contained 9 bases not matched to a gene.

The rearrangement uses TRBV15 and TRBJ2-1, with 9 bases that match TRBD2. The CDR3 runs to 19 residues. Germline loops: CDR1 LNHNV, CDR2 YYDKDF (reference sequence). V trimming: 1 base; J trimming: 9 bases; junction bases outside the gene matches: 19. The CDR3 spells CATSRAGQETASGVGEQFF. As DNA, the CDR3 is TGTGCCACCAGCAGAGCGGGTCAAGAGACGGCTAGCGGGGTCGGTGAGCAGTTCTTC.

The genes are TRBV18 and TRBJ2-5, with D tentatively TRBD2 (5 bases). The CDR3 contains 16 residues. Germline V gives CDR1 KGHSH, CDR2 LQKENI. V lost 2 bases, J lost 2 bases, and 15 bases lay in between. The chain's CDR3 is CASSPNLGRGQETQYF. CDR3 DNA sequence: TGTGCCAGCTCACCAAACTTGGGCCGGGGACAAGAGACCCAGTACTTC. The full variable domain, rest sourced from reference TRBV18 and TRBJ2-5, is NAGVMQNPRHLVRRRGQEARLRCSPMKGHSHVYWYRQLPEEGLKFMVYLQKENIIDESGMPKERFSAEFPKEGPSILRIQQVVRGDSAAYFCASSPNLGRGQETQYFGPGTRLLVL.

This clonotype was seen ten or more times. The chain couples TRBV29-1 to TRBJ2-3; 8 nucleotides align to TRBD1. Germline assignment: CDR1 SQVTM and CDR2 ANQGSEA. The CDR3 totals 12 residues. Germline trimming cut 5 bases from V and 13 bases from J; bases unmatched to any gene: 11. CDR3 coding DNA: TGCAGCGTTAGTCCCGGGGGACAGGTGAAGTATTTT. It is translated as CSVSPGGQVKYF.

This clonotype was observed at least ten times. CDR3 loop: CASSWTGRNTEAFF. CDR3 nucleotides: TGTGCCAGCAGTTGGACAGGGAGGAACACTGAAGCTTTCTTT. J is TRBJ1-1 and V is TRBV6-6, with 8 positions matching TRBD1. The germline gives CDR1 MNHNY, CDR2 SVGAGI (reference sequence). The CDR3 totals 14 residues. V was clipped by 4 bases and J by 1 base; unmatched bases: 2.

The chain carries TRBV29-1 and TRBJ1-2; TRBD1 is a possible D gene (5 bases). Trimming left V 6 bases short and J 6 bases short, with 14 bases between. The length of the CDR3 is 12 residues. Per germline, CDR1 SQVTM and CDR2 ANQGSEA. The CDR3 loop reads CSVPWGGHGYTF. The CDR3 DNA is TGCAGCGTGCCATGGGGGGGTCATGGCTACACCTTC.

This clonotype showed up just a few times. The chain links TRBV5-5 to TRBJ1-5, with 7 bases fitting TRBD1. V gave up 4 bases and J gave up 3 bases; unmatched junction bases: 7. CDR3 length: 15 residues. Germline V CDR1 and CDR2: SGHKS, YYEKEE (reference sequence). The CDR3 reads CASSVGTAYNQPQHF. The CDR3 DNA reads as TGTGCCAGCAGCGTGGGGACAGCCTACAATCAGCCCCAGCATTTT.

The V and J genes are TRBV7-2 and TRBJ2-3; 10 nucleotides agree with TRBD2. J was trimmed by 6 bases and V by 2 bases; bases with no gene match: 5. In germline, CDR1 is SGHTA, CDR2 FQGNSA. This CDR3 has 15 amino acids. This CDR3 is CASSLSGGASDTQYF. The DNA of the CDR3 is TGTGCCAGCAGCTTAAGCGGGGGGGCATCCGATACGCAGTATTTT.